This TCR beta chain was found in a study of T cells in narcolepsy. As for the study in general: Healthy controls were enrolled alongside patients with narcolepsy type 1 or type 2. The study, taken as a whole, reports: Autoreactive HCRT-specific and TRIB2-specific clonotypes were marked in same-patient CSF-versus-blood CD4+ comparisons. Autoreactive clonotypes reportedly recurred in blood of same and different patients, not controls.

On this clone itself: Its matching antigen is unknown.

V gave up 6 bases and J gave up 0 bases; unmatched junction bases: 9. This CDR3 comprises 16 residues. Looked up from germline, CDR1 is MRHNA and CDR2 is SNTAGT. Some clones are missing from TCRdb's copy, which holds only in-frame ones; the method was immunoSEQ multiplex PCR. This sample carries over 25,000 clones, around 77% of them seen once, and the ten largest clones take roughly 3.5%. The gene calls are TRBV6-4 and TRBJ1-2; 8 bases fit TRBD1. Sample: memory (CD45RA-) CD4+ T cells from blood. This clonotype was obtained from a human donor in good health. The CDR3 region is CASSGPRGQANYGYTF. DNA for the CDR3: TGTGCCAGCAGCGGACCCAGGGGGCAAGCTAACTATGGCTACACCTTC.